The present TCR beta chain was sequenced within a study of T cells after yellow fever vaccination. This clonotype has a handful of counts. As yet, its antigen is unknown. It was through 5'RACE template switching that TCR cDNA was made, with a universal primer site and UMIs added. TCRdb analysed the 5' RACE reads with MiXCR anew, one entry per CDR3 protein. The sample yields about 550,000 distinct CDR3 sequences, about 19% seen once. Study-wide points: Relatively few clonotypes were ones that appeared in both CD4 and CD8 compartments. Though it reached lower strength, the secondary response hit its peak faster, day 5 versus 15. Reappearance after the booster was seen for most primary-vaccination clones, at 96% CD4 and 88% CD8.

Sequenced material: PBMCs, taken 15 days after the yellow fever booster vaccination. The receptor's source is a man younger than 45 who received the YFV17D yellow fever vaccine.

CDR3 in amino acids: CASSLPDGWSQYF. The CDR3, as DNA: TGTGCCAGCAGCTTACCGGACGGCTGGTCTCAGTATTTT. The J gene is TRBJ2-3, the V gene TRBV7-8; D is uncertain. The germline V and J ends were trimmed by 2 bases and 12 bases, with 15 bases remaining between them. The CDR3 is made up of 13 amino acids. CDR1 is SGHVS, CDR2 FQNEAQ, per germline.